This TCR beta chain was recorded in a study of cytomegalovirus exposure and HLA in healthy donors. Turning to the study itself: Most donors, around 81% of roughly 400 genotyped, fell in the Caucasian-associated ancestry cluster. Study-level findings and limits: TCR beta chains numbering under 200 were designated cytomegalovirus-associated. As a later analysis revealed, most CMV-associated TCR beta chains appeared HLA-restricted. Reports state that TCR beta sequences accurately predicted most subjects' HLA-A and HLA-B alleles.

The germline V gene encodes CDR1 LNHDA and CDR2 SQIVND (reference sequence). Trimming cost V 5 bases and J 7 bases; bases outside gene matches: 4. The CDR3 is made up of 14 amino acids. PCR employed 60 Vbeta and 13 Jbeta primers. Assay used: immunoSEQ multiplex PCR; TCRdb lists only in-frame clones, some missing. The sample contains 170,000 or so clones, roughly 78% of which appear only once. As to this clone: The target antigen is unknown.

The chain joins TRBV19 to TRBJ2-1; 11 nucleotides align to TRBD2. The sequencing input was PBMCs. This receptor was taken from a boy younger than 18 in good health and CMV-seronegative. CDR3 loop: CASSPSGRSNEQFF. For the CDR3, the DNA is TGTGCCAGTAGTCCTAGCGGGAGGTCGAATGAGCAGTTCTTC.